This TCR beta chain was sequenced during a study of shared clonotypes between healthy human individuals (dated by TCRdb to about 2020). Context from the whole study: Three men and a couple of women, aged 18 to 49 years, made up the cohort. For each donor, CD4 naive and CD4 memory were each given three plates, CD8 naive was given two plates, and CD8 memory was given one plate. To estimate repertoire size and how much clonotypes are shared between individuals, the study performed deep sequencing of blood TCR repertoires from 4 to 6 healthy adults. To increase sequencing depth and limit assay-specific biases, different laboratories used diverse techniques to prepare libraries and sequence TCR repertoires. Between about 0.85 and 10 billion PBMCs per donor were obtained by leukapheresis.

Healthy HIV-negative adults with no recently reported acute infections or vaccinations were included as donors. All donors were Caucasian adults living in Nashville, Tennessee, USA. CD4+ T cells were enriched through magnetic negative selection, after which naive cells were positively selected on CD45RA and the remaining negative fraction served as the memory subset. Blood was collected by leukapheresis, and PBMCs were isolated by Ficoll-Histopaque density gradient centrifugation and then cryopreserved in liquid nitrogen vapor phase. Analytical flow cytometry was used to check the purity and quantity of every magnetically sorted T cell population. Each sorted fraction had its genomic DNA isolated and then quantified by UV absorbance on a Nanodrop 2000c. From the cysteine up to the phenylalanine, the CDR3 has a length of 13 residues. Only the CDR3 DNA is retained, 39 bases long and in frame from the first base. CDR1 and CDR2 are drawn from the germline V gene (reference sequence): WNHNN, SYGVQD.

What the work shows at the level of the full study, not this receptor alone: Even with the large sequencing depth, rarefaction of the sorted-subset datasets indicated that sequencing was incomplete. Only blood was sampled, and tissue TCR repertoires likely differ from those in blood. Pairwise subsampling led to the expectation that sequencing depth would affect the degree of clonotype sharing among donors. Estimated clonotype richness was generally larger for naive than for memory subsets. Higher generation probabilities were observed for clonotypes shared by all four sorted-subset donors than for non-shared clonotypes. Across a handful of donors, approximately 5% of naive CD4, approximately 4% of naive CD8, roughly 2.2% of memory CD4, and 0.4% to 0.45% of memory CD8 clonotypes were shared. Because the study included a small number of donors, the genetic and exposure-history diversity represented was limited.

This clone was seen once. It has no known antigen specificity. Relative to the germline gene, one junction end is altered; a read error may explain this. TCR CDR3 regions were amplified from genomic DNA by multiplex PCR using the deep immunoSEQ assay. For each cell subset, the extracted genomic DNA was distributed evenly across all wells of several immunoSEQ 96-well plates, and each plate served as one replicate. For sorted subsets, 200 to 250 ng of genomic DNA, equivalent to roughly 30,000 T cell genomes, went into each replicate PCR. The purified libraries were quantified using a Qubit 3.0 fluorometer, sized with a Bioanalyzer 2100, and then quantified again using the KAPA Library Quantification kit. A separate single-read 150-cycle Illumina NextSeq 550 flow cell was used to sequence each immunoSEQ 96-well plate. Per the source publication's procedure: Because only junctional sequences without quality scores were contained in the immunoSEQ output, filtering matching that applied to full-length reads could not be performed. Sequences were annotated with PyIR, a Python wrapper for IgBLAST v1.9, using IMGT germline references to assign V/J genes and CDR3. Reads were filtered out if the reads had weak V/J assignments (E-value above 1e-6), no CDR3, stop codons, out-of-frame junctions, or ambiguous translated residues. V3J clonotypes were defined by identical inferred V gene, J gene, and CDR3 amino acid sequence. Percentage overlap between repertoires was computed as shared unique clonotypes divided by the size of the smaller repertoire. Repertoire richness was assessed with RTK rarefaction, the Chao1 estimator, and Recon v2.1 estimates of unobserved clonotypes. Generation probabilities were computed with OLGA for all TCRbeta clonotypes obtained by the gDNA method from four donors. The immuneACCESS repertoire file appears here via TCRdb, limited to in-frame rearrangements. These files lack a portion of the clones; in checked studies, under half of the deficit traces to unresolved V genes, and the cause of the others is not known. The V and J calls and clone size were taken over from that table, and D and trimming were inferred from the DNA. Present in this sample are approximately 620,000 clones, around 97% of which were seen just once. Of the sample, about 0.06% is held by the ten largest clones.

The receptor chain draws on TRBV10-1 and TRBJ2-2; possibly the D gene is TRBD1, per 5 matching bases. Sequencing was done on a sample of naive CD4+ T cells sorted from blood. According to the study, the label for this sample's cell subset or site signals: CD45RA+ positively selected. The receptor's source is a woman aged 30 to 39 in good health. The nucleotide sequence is TGCGCCAGCAGATCAGGGAACGCCGGGGAGCTGTTTTTT. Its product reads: CASRSGNAGELFF.